This T cell receptor (beta chain) was recorded in a study of T cells after yellow fever vaccination. Study outcomes and limitations: Weaker, the secondary response had a peak occurring faster, on day 5 versus 15.

The germline V and J ends were trimmed by 2 bases and 4 bases, with 9 bases remaining between them. This CDR3 comprises 13 residues. CDR1 and CDR2 from the germline V gene are SGHAT and FQNNGV. In TCRdb, the 5' RACE reads were re-called with MiXCR into one record per CDR3 protein. In the table there are some 390,000 distinct CDR3 sequences, approximately 18% of which are singletons. This clonotype occurred a few times. What it binds is not known. The genes are TRBV11-2 and TRBJ2-7; D call uncertain. The receptor comes from a man between 18 and 29 years old who received the YFV17D yellow fever vaccine. The input for sequencing was PBMCs, taken before the yellow fever booster vaccination. CDR3 DNA: TGTGCCAGCAGCTTATTCGGTGGGTACGAGCAGTACGTC. Encoded protein: CASSLFGGYEQYV.